These T cell receptor beta chains were read from a single sample in a study of identifying expanded T cells in peripheral blood. TCRdb keeps only in-frame clones here, not all; method: immunoSEQ multiplex PCR. The table shows about 85,000 clones, with around 89% occurring only once. Sequencing input: blood. These receptors were obtained from a person between 18 and 75 years old in good health. Each CDR3 is given with its conserved first and last residue. A D gene is named only where the DNA matches it firmly. Expanded clones get a size class; other rows say once, few or many, or leave the size out.

j_call	v_call	clone_size	d_call	cdr3_aa	cdr3_nt
TRBJ1-4	TRBV5-1	few	.	CASSLERPNEKLFF	TGCGCCAGCAGCTTGGAGCGACCTAATGAAAAACTGTTTTTT
TRBJ2-1	TRBV28	.	.	CASSLVQYNEQFF	TGTGCCAGCAGTTTAGTCCAGTACAATGAGCAGTTCTTC
TRBJ2-6	TRBV9	.	.	CASSVHREISSGANVLTF	TGTGCCAGCAGCGTACACCGGGAGATAAGCTCTGGGGCCAACGTCCTGACTTTC
TRBJ1-2	TRBV28	once	.	CASSPGTASYGYTF	TGTGCCAGCAGTCCAGGGACCGCCTCCTATGGCTACACCTTC
TRBJ2-3	TRBV21-1	.	.	CASSKRLDEGTDTQYF	TGTGCCAGCAGCAAAAGGCTGGACGAAGGCACAGATACGCAGTATTTT
TRBJ2-2	TRBV6-6	.	.	CASQTADTGELFF	TGTGCCAGCCAGACTGCCGACACCGGGGAGCTGTTTTTT
TRBJ2-5	TRBV5-1	.	.	CASSLAPTSEETQYF	TGCGCCAGCAGCTTGGCCCCGACTAGTGAGGAGACCCAGTACTTC
TRBJ2-1	TRBV7-2	.	.	CASSLNQPNEQFF	TGTGCCAGCAGCTTAAATCAGCCCAATGAGCAGTTCTTC
TRBJ2-1	TRBV29-1	.	.	CSTRDGNYNEQFF	TGCTCCACCCGGGACGGAAATTACAATGAGCAGTTCTTC
TRBJ2-7	TRBV5-1	once	.	CASSGQGFTYEQYF	TGCGCCAGCAGCGGGCAGGGTTTCACCTACGAGCAGTACTTC
TRBJ1-3	TRBV11-3	.	.	CASSLVGVPGFDIYF	TGTGCCAGCAGCTTAGTAGGGGTTCCCGGATTTGACATATATTTT
TRBJ1-2	TRBV5-1	.	.	CASSTDSHYGYTF	TGCGCCAGCAGTACCGACAGTCACTATGGCTACACCTTC
TRBJ2-1	TRBV2	.	TRBD2	CASRETSGYNEQFF	TGTGCCAGCCGAGAGACTAGCGGATACAATGAGCAGTTCTTC
TRBJ2-2	TRBV6-5	few	TRBD2	CASSYSPSGGAGELFF	TGTGCCAGCAGTTACTCTCCTAGCGGGGGGGCCGGGGAGCTGTTTTTT
TRBJ2-3	TRBV5-1	.	TRBD1	CASSLYDREDTQYF	TGCGCCAGCAGCTTATACGACAGGGAAGATACGCAGTATTTT
TRBJ2-2	TRBV25-1	.	.	CASSGWGAGELFF	TGTGCCAGCAGTGGTTGGGGGGCCGGGGAGCTGTTTTTT
TRBJ2-5	TRBV4-2	.	.	CASSQVVADLQETQYF	TGTGCCAGCAGCCAAGTTGTAGCGGACCTTCAGGAGACCCAGTACTTC
TRBJ1-1	TRBV29-1	.	.	CSVAGARGTEAFF	TGCAGCGTTGCAGGGGCGAGGGGCACTGAAGCTTTCTTT
TRBJ1-5	TRBV5-6	.	.	CASSLLDSNQPQHF	TGTGCCAGCAGCTTGCTGGATAGCAATCAGCCCCAGCATTTT
TRBJ1-2	TRBV7-9	.	.	CASSLEQGVSYTF	TGTGCCAGCAGCTTAGAGCAGGGCGTCAGCTACACCTTC
TRBJ2-7	TRBV4-3	.	.	CASSQDGTSYEQYF	TGCGCCAGCAGCCAAGACGGGACCTCCTACGAGCAGTACTTC
TRBJ2-7	TRBV2	.	TRBD2	CASKGVAAGPAEQYF	TGTGCCAGCAAGGGCGTGGCAGCGGGGCCGGCGGAGCAGTACTTC
TRBJ1-1	TRBV27	few	TRBD1	CASRGQGWTEAFF	TGTGCCAGCAGAGGACAGGGTTGGACTGAAGCTTTCTTT
TRBJ1-1	TRBV18	.	.	CASSLGRNTEAFF	TGTGCCAGCTCACTTGGACGGAACACTGAAGCTTTCTTT
TRBJ2-5	TRBV4-1	.	.	CASSQGGPQETQYF	TGCGCCAGCAGCCAAGGTGGGCCCCAAGAGACCCAGTACTTC
TRBJ1-2	TRBV4-3	.	.	CASSQDNGLNYGYTF	TGCGCCAGCAGCCAAGATAACGGCCTAAACTATGGCTACACCTTC
TRBJ1-2	TRBV5-5	.	.	CASSLQETRGYTF	TGTGCCAGCAGCCTACAGGAAACTCGTGGCTACACCTTC
TRBJ2-5	TRBV5-1	.	TRBD2	CASSFGLAGGGLETQYF	TGCGCCAGCAGCTTTGGCCTAGCGGGAGGGGGCCTTGAGACCCAGTACTTC
TRBJ1-2	TRBV4-1	once	.	CASSQVSGSSYGYTF	TGCGCCAGCAGCCAAGTTTCAGGGTCGAGTTATGGCTACACCTTC
TRBJ1-2	TRBV6-6	.	TRBD1	CASRLQGERDYTF	TGTGCCAGCAGACTACAGGGGGAAAGGGACTACACCTTC
TRBJ2-2	TRBV28	.	.	CASSLNFWTGELFF	TGTGCCAGCAGTTTAAATTTCTGGACCGGGGAGCTGTTTTTT
TRBJ1-1	TRBV19	once	.	CASSMGRVGAFF	TGTGCCAGTAGTATGGGCAGGGTGGGAGCTTTCTTT
TRBJ1-3	TRBV6-5	.	TRBD1	CASSRRQGHGNTIYF	TGTGCCAGCAGTCGAAGACAGGGGCACGGAAACACCATATATTTT
TRBJ2-5	TRBV7-9	.	.	CASSPRGLVETQYF	TGTGCCAGCAGCCCCCGGGGGCTAGTCGAGACCCAGTACTTC
TRBJ2-1	TRBV2	.	TRBD2	CASSDGLAGGNEQFF	TGTGCCAGCAGTGACGGACTAGCGGGGGGGAATGAGCAGTTCTTC
TRBJ2-7	TRBV5-4	.	.	CASSLGDGRGEQYF	TGTGCCAGCAGCTTGGGAGACGGTAGGGGCGAGCAGTACTTC
TRBJ2-5	TRBV6-5	.	TRBD2	CASSSGGGQYF	TGTGCCAGCAGTTCTGGCGGGGGGCAGTACTTC
TRBJ2-7	TRBV5-1	few	.	CASSFEAGGYYEQYF	TGCGCCAGCAGCTTTGAGGCAGGTGGATATTACGAGCAGTACTTC
TRBJ2-5	TRBV7-3	few	TRBD2	CASSLGLAGGAQYF	TGTGCCAGCAGCTTGGGTCTAGCGGGAGGGGCCCAGTACTTC
TRBJ2-1	TRBV6-6	.	.	CASSNRDSSYNEQFF	TGTGCCAGCAGTAACCGGGACTCCTCCTACAATGAGCAGTTCTTC
TRBJ1-5	TRBV28	.	.	CASSFVGTGNQPQHF	TGTGCCAGCAGTTTCGTTGGGACCGGCAATCAGCCCCAGCATTTT
TRBJ2-3	TRBV9	.	.	CASSVSPGGPDTQYF	TGTGCCAGCAGCGTATCGCCCGGGGGGCCAGATACGCAGTATTTT
TRBJ2-5	TRBV5-1	.	.	CASSLRETQYF	TGCGCCAGCAGCTTGAGAGAGACCCAGTACTTC
TRBJ1-2	TRBV30	.	.	CAWSVEGNYGYTF	TGTGCCTGGAGTGTGGAGGGGAACTATGGCTACACCTTC
TRBJ2-2	TRBV11-2	.	.	CASSQHLLGTGELFF	TGTGCCAGCAGCCAACACCTCTTAGGTACCGGGGAGCTGTTTTTT
TRBJ2-7	TRBV4-3	.	TRBD1	CASSQAGGQGNEQYF	TGCGCCAGCAGCCAGGCTGGGGGACAGGGGAACGAGCAGTACTTC